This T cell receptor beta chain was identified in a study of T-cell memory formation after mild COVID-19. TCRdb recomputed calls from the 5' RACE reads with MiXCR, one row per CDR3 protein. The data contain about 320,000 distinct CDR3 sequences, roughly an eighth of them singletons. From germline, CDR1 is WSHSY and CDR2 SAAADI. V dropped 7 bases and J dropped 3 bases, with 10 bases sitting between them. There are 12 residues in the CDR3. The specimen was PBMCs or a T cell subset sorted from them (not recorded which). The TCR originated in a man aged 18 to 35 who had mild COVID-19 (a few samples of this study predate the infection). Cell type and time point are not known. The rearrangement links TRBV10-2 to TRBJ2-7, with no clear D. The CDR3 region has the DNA TGCGCCAGCACAGCGACCGGCTACGAGCAGTACTTC. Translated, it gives CASTATGYEQYF.